The clone carrying this T cell receptor beta chain has only one observation. At one end the junction does not follow the germline gene, possibly because of a read error. The CDR3 spans 13 residues. Germline assignment: CDR1 SQVTM and CDR2 ANQGSEA. This entry belongs to a study of T cells in Graves' hyperthyroidism and ophthalmopathy. Authors of the study amplified TCR beta CDR3 regions from RNA transcripts. The HTBI primer set was used in a first-round RT-PCR of the TCR CDR3. TCRdb reprocessed the multiplex PCR reads with MiXCR, giving one entry per CDR3 protein. The sample carries hundreds of thousands of distinct CDR3 sequences, 45% recorded once.

The sequence was collected from an adult man with Graves' disease, either hyperthyroidism or ophthalmopathy (not recorded which). The chain uses TRBV29-1 and TRBJ2-5; TRBD1 aligns across 9 bases. What was sequenced was peripheral blood or thyroid tissue (not recorded which). The chain's CDR3 is CSARTGAQEIQYF. DNA of the CDR3: TGCAGCGCCAGGACAGGGGCCCAAGAGATCCAGTACTTC.